This T cell receptor (beta chain) stems from a study of T cells expressing NK-cell markers. Overall study context: Sequencing of TCR beta repertoires drew on sorted CD3+CD56+NKG2C+, CD3+CD56+NKG2C- and CD3+CD56-NKG2C+ T cells. Serological testing identified seven of the eight sequenced donors as HCMV-seropositive and one as seronegative.

Germline CDR1 reads MDHEN; CDR2 reads SYDVKM. The CDR3 is 16 amino acids. UMI-tagged 5'RACE template switching yielded the TCR beta cDNA. TCRdb re-called the 5' RACE reads and shows each CDR3 protein once, DNA omitted. The repertoire table contains roughly 160,000 distinct CDR3 sequences. The chain couples TRBV28 to TRBJ2-7; no DNA is available, so the TRBD1 call from TCRdb remains unchecked. The source of this sequence is a man aged 18-75 years in good health. Sample: blood T cells: a sorted CD56 or NKG2C T cell subset, CD4+ or CD8+ T cells, or bulk PBMC T cells (not recorded which). The CDR3 region is CASRPQGQWGAHEQYF.